The rows below give T cell receptor beta chains drawn from one sample of a study of T cell responses to AZD1222 COVID-19 vaccine. Repertoires were generated with immunoSEQ multiplex PCR, while TCRdb's copy carries only in-frame clones and drops some. Here the sample spans about 120,000 clones, approximately 92% being singletons. The input for sequencing was peripheral blood, taken on day 0 of AZD1222 vaccination. Receptors were obtained from an adult in good health. The CDR3 runs from the conserved cysteine through the conserved F or W. The D gene is left open where the match is weak. Clone size appears in some rows only: once, few, many, or a class for an expanded clone.

d_call: .
clone_size: .
j_call: TRBJ1-2
v_call: TRBV5-4
cdr3_nt: TGTGCCAGCAGCCAAGGGGGTGGGCTTTATGGCTACACCTTC
cdr3_aa: CASSQGGGLYGYTF

d_call: .
clone_size: once
j_call: TRBJ1-4
v_call: TRBV19
cdr3_nt: TGTGCCAGTAGTAACCGAATTGTGATGGGTGAAAAACTGTTTTTT
cdr3_aa: CASSNRIVMGEKLFF

d_call: .
clone_size: .
j_call: TRBJ2-7
v_call: TRBV7-9
cdr3_nt: TGTGCCAGCAGCTTAGGTACACCCGCCCTGGGGGGACACGAGCAGTACTTC
cdr3_aa: CASSLGTPALGGHEQYF

d_call: .
clone_size: .
j_call: TRBJ2-3
v_call: TRBV6-1
cdr3_nt: TGTGCCAGCAGTGAATCTCCCTGGGTGTCCACAGATACGCAGTATTTT
cdr3_aa: CASSESPWVSTDTQYF

d_call: .
clone_size: .
j_call: TRBJ1-6
v_call: TRBV10-3
cdr3_nt: TGTGCCATCAGTGAGCAGGGTTCCCCCTATAATTCACCCCTCCACTTT
cdr3_aa: CAISEQGSPYNSPLHF

d_call: .
clone_size: .
j_call: TRBJ2-5
v_call: TRBV6-2/TRBV6-3
cdr3_nt: TGTGCCAGCAGTTACTCACGGGGGTTGGAGGAGACCCAGTACTTC
cdr3_aa: CASSYSRGLEETQYF

d_call: .
clone_size: .
j_call: TRBJ2-3
v_call: TRBV3-1/TRBV3-2
cdr3_nt: TGTGCCAGCAGCCAAGAAGTGGGGCGCACAGATACGCAGTATTTT
cdr3_aa: CASSQEVGRTDTQYF

d_call: .
clone_size: .
j_call: TRBJ1-1
v_call: TRBV7-2
cdr3_nt: TGTGCCAGCAGCTTAGGGGACACCATTAACACTGAAGCTTTCTTT
cdr3_aa: CASSLGDTINTEAFF

d_call: TRBD1
clone_size: .
j_call: TRBJ1-2
v_call: TRBV12-3/TRBV12-4
cdr3_nt: TGTGCCAGCAGGGACAGGGACGGCTACACCTTC
cdr3_aa: CASRDRDGYTF

d_call: .
clone_size: .
j_call: TRBJ1-1
v_call: TRBV19
cdr3_nt: TGTGCCAGTCAAAGGGGCTTGATCACTGAAGCTTTCTTT
cdr3_aa: CASQRGLITEAFF

d_call: .
clone_size: once
j_call: TRBJ2-3
v_call: TRBV7-8
cdr3_nt: TGTGCCTCAGCTAACGTCACAGATACGCAGTATTTT
cdr3_aa: CASANVTDTQYF

d_call: .
clone_size: .
j_call: TRBJ1-1
v_call: TRBV9
cdr3_nt: TGTGCCAGCAGCGTAGGAGATAGCATGAACACTGAAGCTTTCTTT
cdr3_aa: CASSVGDSMNTEAFF

d_call: .
clone_size: .
j_call: TRBJ2-3
v_call: TRBV7-2
cdr3_nt: TGTGCCAGCAACCTCGCGGGGGCGGGGGTGGATACGCAGTATTTT
cdr3_aa: CASNLAGAGVDTQYF

d_call: .
clone_size: .
j_call: TRBJ2-7
v_call: TRBV4-3
cdr3_nt: TGCGCCAGCAGCCAAGTCGCTGGCGGGTTGGACGAGCAGTACTTC
cdr3_aa: CASSQVAGGLDEQYF

d_call: TRBD1
clone_size: .
j_call: TRBJ2-1
v_call: TRBV12-5
cdr3_nt: TGTGCTAGTGGTTTTTCAGGGGGTGAGCAGTTCTTC
cdr3_aa: CASGFSGGEQFF

d_call: .
clone_size: .
j_call: TRBJ1-2
v_call: TRBV4-1
cdr3_nt: TGCGCCAGCAGCCAAGGTCGGGGGCTTACAAGAGAGAGAGATGGCTACACCTTC
cdr3_aa: CASSQGRGLTRERDGYTF

d_call: .
clone_size: once
j_call: TRBJ2-2
v_call: TRBV28
cdr3_nt: TGTGCCAGCAGTGAGCGGGTCGTCACCGGGGAGCTGTTTTTT
cdr3_aa: CASSERVVTGELFF

d_call: .
clone_size: .
j_call: TRBJ1-1
v_call: TRBV6-4
cdr3_nt: TGTGCCAGCAGTGACTCAATGGCTGGTGAAGCTTTCTTT
cdr3_aa: CASSDSMAGEAFF

d_call: .
clone_size: .
j_call: TRBJ1-2
v_call: TRBV11-2
cdr3_nt: TGTGCCAGCAGCTTTCTGGGGGCCGAGGGCTACACCTTC
cdr3_aa: CASSFLGAEGYTF

d_call: .
clone_size: .
j_call: TRBJ2-4
v_call: TRBV6-6
cdr3_nt: TGTGCCAGCTGGGGGTCCCCAGGACTAAACATTCAGTACTTC
cdr3_aa: CASWGSPGLNIQYF

d_call: .
clone_size: .
j_call: TRBJ2-5
v_call: TRBV7-2
cdr3_nt: TGTGCCAGCAGCTTAGCCGGGGTCCAAGAGACCCAGTACTTC
cdr3_aa: CASSLAGVQETQYF

d_call: .
clone_size: .
j_call: TRBJ2-3
v_call: TRBV11-2
cdr3_nt: TGTGCCAGCAGCTTAGGATCGCGCACAGATACGCAGTATTTT
cdr3_aa: CASSLGSRTDTQYF

d_call: .
clone_size: .
j_call: TRBJ1-6
v_call: TRBV4-3
cdr3_nt: TGCGCCAGCAGCCTTGAGAGCTCCTATAATTCACCCCTCCACTTT
cdr3_aa: CASSLESSYNSPLHF